This TCR beta chain derives from a study of blood T cells in healthy people across ages. In terms of origin and age, donors were healthy Caucasian individuals from Russia aged roughly 6 to 90. Staff drew approximately 9.1 milliliters of peripheral blood from each donor. PBMCs were isolated at a quantity of at least 6 million per sample. Regarding the study as a whole: Diversity estimates from one million T cells were considered underestimates.

Together with a sample-barcoded 5' primer, a J-beta primer mix was included in a second PCR lasting roughly 7 to 11 cycles. TCRdb reprocessed the 5' RACE reads via MiXCR and lists one record per CDR3 protein. Counted here are about 1.7 million distinct CDR3 sequences, approximately 30% occurring once; the ten biggest clones make up 7.7%. This clonotype was seen ten or more times. Antigen specificity is unknown. The CDR3 length is 14 residues. V was shortened by 6 bases and J by 2 bases, with 16 bases between the two germline ends. Germline CDR1 is DFQATT and CDR2 is SNEGSKA (reference sequence). Source material: blood. The sequence was obtained from a woman aged 25 to 45 in good health. This chain uses TRBV20-1 with TRBJ2-5; possible D gene TRBD1, 6 bases. CDR3 amino acids: CSADSGTIQETQYF. Here the CDR3 DNA reads TGCAGTGCGGACTCCGGGACAATTCAAGAGACCCAGTACTTC.